A single sample gave rise to the 14 T cell receptor beta chains below, sequenced in a study of technical replicates of blood from four donors. Sequencing was performed with immunoSEQ multiplex PCR; in TCRdb, only in-frame clones are kept and a portion is missing. The sample has tens of thousands of clones; more than 85% are singletons. Sequenced sample: T cells isolated from PBMCs. Receptor source: a human donor in good health.

V and J are TRBV7-3 and TRBJ2-7, with D possibly being TRBD1 (7 bases). Germline CDR1 and CDR2: SGHTA and FQGTGA. This CDR3 spans 15 amino acids. V was pared by 5 bases and J by 7 bases, with 21 bases between. CDR3: CASSVSGLRGEEQYF. As DNA, the CDR3 is TGTGCCAGCAGCGTATCCGGGCTCAGGGGGGAAGAGCAGTACTTC.

J is TRBJ1-2 and V is TRBV4-1; 7 nucleotides line up with TRBD1. V lost 3 bases and J lost 3; bases outside the gene matches: 4. CDR1 is MGHRA, CDR2 YSYEKL, per germline. CDR3 length: 14 amino acids. As DNA, the CDR3 is TGCGCCAGCAGCCACGGGGACAGCCACTATGGCTACACCTTC. This codes for CASSHGDSHYGYTF.

V and J are TRBV6-5 and TRBJ2-1; 7 nucleotides agree with TRBD2. Germline lookup yields CDR1 MNHEY and CDR2 SVGAGI. V lost 3 bases and J lost 9; bases outside the gene matches: 2. The length of the CDR3 is 12 residues. The DNA of the CDR3 is TGTGCCAGCAGTTATCCGGGAGGTGAGCAGTTCTTC. Encoded protein: CASSYPGGEQFF.

The chain employs TRBV7-6 and TRBJ2-7; perhaps TRBD1 as D (5 bases). V lost 2 bases and J lost 3, with 17 bases in between. Germline CDR1 is SGHVS and CDR2 is FNYEAQ. CDR3 length equals 16 residues. In nucleotides, the CDR3 is TGTGCCAGCAGCTTAAGGGTCGCGTCCAGGGACTACGAGCAGTACTTC. It translates to CASSLRVASRDYEQYF.

This chain connects TRBV7-2 to TRBJ2-2; 8 bases are shared with TRBD2. Trimming at V came to 2 bases and at J to 6 bases, leaving 8 bases not matched to a gene. Germline CDR1 reads SGHTA; CDR2 reads FQGNSA. The CDR3 extends over 16 amino acids. As DNA, the CDR3 is TGTGCCAGCAGCTTATTCAGCGGGAGTTACCCCGGGGAGCTGTTTTTT. Amino acids: CASSLFSGSYPGELFF.

This chain joins TRBV27 and TRBJ1-4, with a weak D call TRBD1 (5 bases). Trimming cost V 3 bases and J 8 bases, with 10 bases left between them. In germline, CDR1 is MNHEY, CDR2 SMNVEV (reference sequence). This CDR3 has 13 amino acids. The CDR3 DNA reads as TGTGCCAGCAGTTTCAGGGCTGGCGAAAAACTGTTTTTT. It is translated as CASSFRAGEKLFF.

The gene calls are TRBV7-9 and TRBJ2-3; 8 bases are shared with TRBD2. The ends lost 5 bases at V and 1 base at J; junction bases unmatched: 5. The CDR3 has 15 residues. CDR1 is SEHNR, CDR2 FQNEAQ, per germline (reference sequence). The CDR3 reads CASSARTSRTDTQYF. The CDR3 region has the DNA TGTGCCAGCAGCGCCCGGACTAGCCGCACAGATACGCAGTATTTT.

J is TRBJ1-4 and V is TRBV4-1; unclear D gene. Trimming stripped 1 base from V and 0 bases from J, with 3 bases between. CDR1 is MGHRA and CDR2 is YSYEKL in the germline V gene. This CDR3 is 14 amino acids long. CDR3 nucleotides: TGCGCCAGCAGCCAAGTTACAACTAATGAAAAACTGTTTTTT. Translated, it gives CASSQVTTNEKLFF.

V usage is TRBV5-1 and J usage is TRBJ2-2, with D unresolved. The V gene lost 1 base and the J gene lost 4 bases, with 11 bases spanning the gap. CDR3 size: 15 residues. The V gene's germline CDR1 is SGHRS and CDR2 YFSETQ. The CDR3 here is CASSLLSPVTGELFF. CDR3 sequence (DNA): TGCGCCAGCAGCTTGCTGAGTCCCGTCACCGGGGAGCTGTTTTTT.

This clone was seen only once. The chain links TRBV18 to TRBJ2-7; TRBD1 agrees at 12 bases. The V gene's germline CDR1 is KGHSH and CDR2 LQKENI. The junction had 3 bases not matched to a gene; V was cut back by 8 bases and J by 4 bases. This CDR3 contains 13 residues. CDR3 region: CASRGQGAYEQYF. The CDR3 coding sequence is TGTGCCAGCCGGGGACAGGGGGCTTACGAGCAGTACTTC.

The chain combines TRBV5-4 with TRBJ1-3; TRBD1 matches at 9 bases. CDR3 size: 14 residues. Germline lookup yields CDR1 SGHNT and CDR2 YYREEE (reference sequence). Trimming removed 4 bases from V and 8 bases from J; junction bases left unmatched: 7. The CDR3 DNA is TGTGCCAGCAGCGACGGACAGGGGCCGGACACCATATATTTT. This encodes CASSDGQGPDTIYF.

J is TRBJ1-1 and V is TRBV2; TRBD1 agrees at 7 bases. Unmatched junction bases numbered 3, after V lost 3 bases and J lost 2 bases. Germline V gene sequence: CDR1 SNHLY, CDR2 FYNNEI. This CDR3 is built from 14 residues. The CDR3 DNA reads as TGTGCCAGCAGTGATCGGACAGGTAACACTGAAGCTTTCTTT. Amino acids: CASSDRTGNTEAFF.

This rearrangement joins TRBV2 to TRBJ2-3; 8 bases map to TRBD2. This CDR3 contains 14 residues. The germline CDR1 and CDR2 sequences are SNHLY and FYNNEI. The V gene end was trimmed by 4 bases and the J gene end by 5 bases; junction bases not matched to a gene: 5. In DNA, the CDR3 is TGTGCCAGCAGTGCGGGAGGGATGGGAGATACGCAGTATTTT. Translating it yields CASSAGGMGDTQYF.

The V gene is TRBV5-1, the J gene TRBJ2-7, with D perhaps matching TRBD2 (6 bases). This CDR3 spans 14 amino acids. Looked up from germline, CDR1 is SGHRS and CDR2 is YFSETQ. Trimming pared 3 bases from V and 5 bases from J, leaving 15 bases between. The CDR3 DNA sequence: TGCGCCAGCAGCTCCCGACTAGGCGCGGACGAGCAGTACTTC. This encodes CASSSRLGADEQYF.